This T cell receptor (beta chain) was identified during a study of shared clonotypes between healthy human individuals. Study-wide context: Aged 18 to 49, the donors were a couple of women and a few men.

Sequencing was performed with immunoSEQ multiplex PCR; in TCRdb, only in-frame clones are kept and a portion is missing. This sample yields approximately 2,300,000 clones, of which about 90% are seen a single time; 0.37% belongs to the top ten. A remark on this clone: What it binds is not known. Additional DNA sequences in this sample encode the identical CDR3.

Nashville, Tennessee was home to all donors, each a Caucasian adult. Study-wide findings and caveats: Donors were few, which limited the genetic and exposure-history diversity represented.

The CDR3 is 14 amino acids. Per germline, CDR1 SGHTA and CDR2 FQGNSA. Between the trimmed V and J ends, which lost 6 bases and 2 bases, there was a span of 11 bases. Material: naive CD4+ T cells from PBMCs. As to subset: CD45RA+ positively selected. The source of this sequence is a young man in good health. Some clones in this sample may be carry-over from other donors' samples. This sequence joins TRBV7-2 and TRBJ1-5, with D perhaps matching TRBD1 (5 bases). CDR3 DNA: TGTGCCAGCAGTTCTCGGGGCGGCAATCAGCCCCAGCATTTT. Protein sequence: CASSSRGGNQPQHF.